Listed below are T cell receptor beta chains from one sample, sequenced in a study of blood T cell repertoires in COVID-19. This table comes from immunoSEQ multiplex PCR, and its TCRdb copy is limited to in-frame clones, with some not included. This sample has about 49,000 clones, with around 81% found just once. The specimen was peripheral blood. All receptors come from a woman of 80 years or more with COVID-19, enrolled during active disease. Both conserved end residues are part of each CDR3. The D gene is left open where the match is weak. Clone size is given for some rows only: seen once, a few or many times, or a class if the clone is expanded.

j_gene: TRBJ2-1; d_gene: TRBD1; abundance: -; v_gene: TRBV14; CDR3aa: CASSQYGTGKNEQFF; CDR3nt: TGTGCCAGCAGCCAGTACGGGACAGGGAAAAATGAGCAGTTCTTC
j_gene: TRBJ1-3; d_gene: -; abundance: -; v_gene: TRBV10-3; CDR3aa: CAIQPGSHVSGNTIYF; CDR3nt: TGTGCCATCCAACCAGGGTCCCACGTCTCTGGAAACACCATATATTTT
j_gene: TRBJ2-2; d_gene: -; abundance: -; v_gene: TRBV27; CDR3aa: CASSLLGRNTGELFF; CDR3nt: TGTGCCAGCAGTTTACTGGGGCGGAACACCGGGGAGCTGTTTTTT
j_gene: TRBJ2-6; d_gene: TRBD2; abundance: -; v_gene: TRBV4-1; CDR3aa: CASSQESVRLAGPSAANVLTF; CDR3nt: TGCGCCAGCAGCCAAGAGTCCGTCCGGCTAGCGGGCCCGTCTGCGGCCAACGTCCTGACTTTC
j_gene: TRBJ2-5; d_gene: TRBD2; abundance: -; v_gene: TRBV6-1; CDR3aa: CASSATLAGGGQETQYF; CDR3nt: TGTGCCAGCAGTGCCACTCTAGCGGGAGGGGGGCAAGAGACCCAGTACTTC
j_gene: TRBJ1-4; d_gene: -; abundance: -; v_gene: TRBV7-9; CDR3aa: CASSRSADEKLFF; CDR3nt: TGTGCCAGCAGCCGTAGTGCCGATGAAAAACTGTTTTTT
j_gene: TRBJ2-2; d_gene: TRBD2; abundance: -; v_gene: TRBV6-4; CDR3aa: CASKSSGRSTGELFF; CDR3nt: TGTGCCAGCAAATCTAGCGGGAGGTCTACCGGGGAGCTGTTTTTT
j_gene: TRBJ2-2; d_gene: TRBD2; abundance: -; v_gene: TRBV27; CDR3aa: CASSLKPPRLAESNTGELFF; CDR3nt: TGTGCCAGCAGTCTCAAACCCCCCCGGCTAGCGGAATCGAACACCGGGGAGCTGTTTTTT
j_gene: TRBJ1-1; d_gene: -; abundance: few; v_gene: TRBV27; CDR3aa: CASSFLGRQVTEAFF; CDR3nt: TGTGCCAGCAGTTTTTTGGGCAGGCAGGTCACTGAAGCTTTCTTT
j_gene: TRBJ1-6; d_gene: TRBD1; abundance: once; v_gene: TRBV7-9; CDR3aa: CASSAGTGGSPLHF; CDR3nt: TGTGCCAGCAGCGCCGGGACAGGGGGATCACCCCTCCACTTT
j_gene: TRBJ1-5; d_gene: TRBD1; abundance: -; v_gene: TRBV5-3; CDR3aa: CARSLSTGHQPQHF; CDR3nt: TGTGCCAGAAGCCTTTCGACAGGGCATCAGCCCCAGCATTTT
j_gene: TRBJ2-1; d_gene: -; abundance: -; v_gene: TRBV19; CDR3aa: CASSIRLGLHNEQFF; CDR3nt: TGTGCCAGTAGTATACGTCTTGGTCTACACAATGAGCAGTTCTTC
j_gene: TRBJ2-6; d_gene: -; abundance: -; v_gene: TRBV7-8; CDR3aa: CASRSSGANVLTF; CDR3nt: TGTGCCAGCCGGAGCTCTGGGGCCAACGTCCTGACTTTC
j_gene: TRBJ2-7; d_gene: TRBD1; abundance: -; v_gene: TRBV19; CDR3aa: CASSQRTGYHEQYF; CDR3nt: TGTGCCAGTAGTCAGCGGACAGGGTACCACGAGCAGTACTTC